Below are 23 T cell receptor beta chains sequenced from a single sample in a study of Graves' ophthalmopathy and Graves' hyperthyroidism (dated 2018 in TCRdb). Sequencing instrument: Illumina HiSeq 2000. For repertoire sequencing, the TCR beta CDR3 regions were amplified from RNA transcripts. A first-round RT-PCR used HTBI primers with the Qiagen OneStep RT-PCR kit, followed by a second-round multiplex PCR, size selection and purification. Using fastp at Q25 and MiXCR, TCRdb reprocessed the public reads and kept productive beta chains. Records with the same CDR3 protein are collapsed into one entry carrying the most frequent genes and DNA. This sample holds approximately 330,000 distinct CDR3 sequences; about a sixth were observed only once. The top ten clonotypes cover around an eighth of the sample. Sequenced: peripheral blood. The receptors derive from an adult man with Graves' ophthalmopathy.

Only one count was recorded for this clonotype. The chain recombines TRBV29-1 with TRBJ1-3; tentative D call: TRBD1 (5 bases). Germline loops: CDR1 SQVTM, CDR2 ANQGSEA. This CDR3 is built from 14 residues. The CDR3 reads CRDTRFHSGNTIYF. The CDR3 DNA sequence: TGCAGGGACACGAGGTTCCACTCTGGAAACACCATATATTTT.

The rearrangement uses TRBV6-2 or TRBV6-3 and TRBJ2-7, with D hard to call. V dropped 0 bases and J dropped 2 bases, with 14 bases sitting between them. CDR3 length: 16 amino acids. Per the germline V gene, CDR1 is MNHEY and CDR2 is SVGEGT. DNA for the CDR3: TGTGCCAGCAGTTACTCGAACAAACAGCAAACCTACGAGCAGTACTTC. As protein: CASSYSNKQQTYEQYF.

The sample holds many counts of this clonotype. This sequence joins TRBV7-8 and TRBJ1-3; D might be TRBD1 (6 bases). The CDR3 contains 17 residues. The V end was cut by 1 base, the J end by 0 bases, with 13 bases between. Germline-derived CDR1 and CDR2 are SGHVS and FQNEAQ. CDR3 nucleotides: TGTGCCAGCAGCTTAGAGGGGGGGACTGCCTCTGGAAACACCATATATTTT. Protein sequence: CASSLEGGTASGNTIYF.

This clonotype was recorded many times. The V and J genes are TRBV11-2 and TRBJ2-5; D not certain. Germline V gives CDR1 SGHAT, CDR2 FQNNGV. The CDR3 loop spans 12 amino acids. The V gene lost 5 bases and the J gene lost 5 bases, with 9 bases spanning the gap. The CDR3 DNA reads as TGTGCCAGCAGCCACCGTCAGGAGACCCAGTACTTC. Protein: CASSHRQETQYF.

This clonotype came up many times. The chain recombines TRBV14 with TRBJ2-7, with 7 bases matching TRBD1. The CDR3 loop spans 14 amino acids. Per the germline V gene, CDR1 is SGHDN and CDR2 is FVKESK. J gave up 6 bases and V 1 base, and 6 bases lay outside the gene matches. The chain's CDR3 is CASSQVTGASEQYF. The CDR3 DNA reads TGTGCCAGCAGCCAAGTAACAGGGGCATCCGAGCAGTACTTC. Full variable domain (missing parts from reference TRBV14 and TRBJ2-7): EAGVTQFPSHSVIEKGQTVTLRCDPISGHDNLYWYRRVMGKEIKFLLHFVKESKQDESGMPNNRFLAERTGGTYSTLKVQPAELEDSGVYFCASSQVTGASEQYFGPGTRLTVT.

This clonotype was found many times. The chain links TRBV19 to TRBJ2-2; 8 bases fit TRBD1. This CDR3 spans 15 amino acids. Germline-derived CDR1 and CDR2 are LNHDA and SQIVND (reference sequence). V dropped 5 bases and J dropped 5; count of bases not matched to a gene: 7. CDR3 amino acids: CASSSRTGSTGELFF. In nucleotides, the CDR3 is TGTGCCAGTAGTTCCCGGACAGGGAGTACCGGGGAGCTGTTTTTT. Complete variable domain (other parts from reference TRBV19 and TRBJ2-2): DGGITQSPKYLFRKEGQNVTLSCEQNLNHDAMYWYRQDPGQGLRLIYYSQIVNDFQKGDIAEGYSVSREKKESFPLTVTSAQKNPTAFYLCASSSRTGSTGELFFGEGSRLTVL.

This clonotype occurred many times. The chain employs TRBV29-1 and TRBJ2-2; the D gene is possibly TRBD1 (6 bases). Germline CDR1 is SQVTM and CDR2 is ANQGSEA. The CDR3 has 12 residues. V was clipped by 5 bases and J by 6 bases, with 10 bases between them. The CDR3 protein is CSVPGVPGELFF. CDR3 nucleotides: TGCAGCGTTCCAGGGGTGCCCGGGGAGCTGTTTTTT.

This clonotype was detected ten times or more. V is TRBV5-1 and J is TRBJ1-3; D not resolved. CDR1 is SGHRS and CDR2 is YFSETQ in the germline V gene. The V end was cut by 4 bases, the J end by 0 bases, with 8 bases between. There are 14 residues in the CDR3. The CDR3 loop is CASSPDGSGNTIYF. The CDR3 DNA follows: TGCGCCAGCAGCCCAGACGGCTCTGGAAACACCATATATTTT.

This clonotype has at least ten counts. As DNA, the CDR3 is TGTGCCAGCAGCTCCTTCAGAGGGGTACGGAGCGCCCAGTACTTC. Protein: CASSSFRGVRSAQYF. V is TRBV11-2 and J is TRBJ2-5; either TRBD1 or TRBD2 may supply D (5 bases each). The CDR3 loop spans 15 amino acids. In germline, CDR1 is SGHAT, CDR2 FQNNGV. V was shortened by 4 bases and J by 9 bases, with 21 bases between the two germline ends. The whole variable domain, filled in from reference TRBV11-2 and TRBJ2-5, reads EAGVAQSPRYKIIEKRQSVAFWCNPISGHATLYWYQQILGQGPKLLIQFQNNGVVDDSQLPKDRFSAERLKGVDSTLKIQPAKLEDSAVYLCASSSFRGVRSAQYFGPGTRLLVL.

This clonotype was picked up many times. The chain recombines TRBV29-1 with TRBJ1-2; no clear D gene. This CDR3 contains 14 residues. With 0 bases removed from V and 4 bases from J, the gap between germline ends came to 12 bases. CDR1 is SQVTM, CDR2 ANQGSEA, per germline. The CDR3 sequence: CSVEDYRGAYGYTF. In DNA, the CDR3 is TGCAGCGTTGAAGATTATCGGGGTGCCTATGGCTACACCTTC.

This clonotype has at least ten counts. A much more abundant neighbour one base away suggests this may be a read error. The rearrangement uses TRBV12-3 or TRBV12-4 and TRBJ1-1; 8 bases map to TRBD1. The ends lost 6 bases at V and 1 base at J; junction bases unmatched: 4. CDR3 length: 14 amino acids. The CDR3 DNA is TGTGCCAGCAGGCCCGGACAGGGGAACACTGAAGCTTTCTTT. This gives the protein CASRPGQGNTEAFF.

This clonotype was recorded at least ten times. V is TRBV11-2 and J is TRBJ2-7, with D tentatively TRBD2 (5 bases). Germline CDR1 is SGHAT and CDR2 is FQNNGV. V lost 6 bases, J lost 0 bases, and 18 bases lay in between. The CDR3 spans 16 residues. CDR3 residues: CASRRVGGPSSYEQYF. The CDR3 DNA sequence: TGTGCCAGCAGAAGAGTTGGCGGGCCCTCCTCCTACGAGCAGTACTTC.

The CDR3, as DNA: TGTGCCAGCCGTACCCCGGGACAGGGGGTTTGGGGGACCCAGTACTTC. It yields the protein CASRTPGQGVWGTQYF. The V gene is TRBV6-1, the J gene TRBJ2-5, with 11 bases aligning to TRBD1. V gave up 8 bases and J gave up 7 bases; unmatched junction bases: 15. This CDR3 has 16 amino acids. Germline V lookup: CDR1 MNHNS, CDR2 SASEGT.

This clonotype was observed many times. The J gene is TRBJ2-7, the V gene TRBV19; 7 bases are a match to TRBD1. In germline, CDR1 is LNHDA, CDR2 SQIVND (reference sequence). The J segment lost 3 bases and the V segment lost 5 bases, leaving 4 bases of the junction unmatched. The CDR3 totals 13 residues. The CDR3 nucleotides read TGTGCCAGTAGTTCTCGACAGGGCTACGAGCAGTACTTC. Residues: CASSSRQGYEQYF.

This clonotype was seen at least ten times. The chain couples TRBV3-1 to TRBJ1-1; perhaps TRBD1 as D (5 bases). CDR1 and CDR2 from the germline V gene are LGHDT and YNNKEL (reference sequence). The V end was cut by 1 base, the J end by 4 bases, with 13 bases between. The CDR3 is made up of 15 amino acids. CDR3 DNA sequence: TGTGCCAGCAGCCAAGGGGTGGCTGGGGGCACTGAAGCTTTCTTT. Its protein product is CASSQGVAGGTEAFF. The full variable domain, with the rest looked up from reference TRBV3-1 and TRBJ1-1, is DTAVSQTPKYLVTQMGNDKSIKCEQNLGHDTMYWYKQDSKKFLKIMFSYNNKELIINETVPNRFSPKSPDKAHLNLHINSLELGDSAVYFCASSQGVAGGTEAFFGQGTRLTVV.

This clonotype was observed a handful of times. The rearrangement uses TRBV11-2 and TRBJ2-7; 10 bases fit TRBD1. This CDR3 region has 13 residues. Germline-derived CDR1 and CDR2 are SGHAT and FQNNGV. The junction had 4 bases not matched to a gene; V was cut back by 5 bases and J by 6 bases. Here the CDR3 DNA reads TGTGCCAGCAGCCGGGGGACAGGGGTCGAGCAGTACTTC. This codes for CASSRGTGVEQYF.

The chain couples TRBV6-1 to TRBJ1-5; D gene unclear. The CDR3 has 15 residues. Deletions cut 5 bases from V and 0 bases from J, with 11 bases between. Germline V lookup: CDR1 MNHNS, CDR2 SASEGT. The CDR3 reads CASSIIWDSNQPQHF. DNA of the CDR3: TGTGCCAGCAGTATAATCTGGGATAGCAATCAGCCCCAGCATTTT.

This clonotype was seen ten or more times. The chain recombines TRBV12-3 or TRBV12-4 with TRBJ1-5, with D unresolved. This CDR3 contains 14 residues. V shed 2 bases and J shed 9 bases, with 14 bases lying between them. CDR3 amino acids: CASSLSGRHRPQHF. The CDR3 bases are TGTGCCAGCAGTTTATCAGGCCGACATCGGCCCCAGCATTTT.

The genes are TRBV12-3 or TRBV12-4 and TRBJ1-2; D is unresolved. The germline V and J ends were trimmed by 3 bases and 6 bases, with 5 bases remaining between them. The CDR3 contains 11 residues. The CDR3, as DNA: TGTGCCAGCAGTTTTTCGAATGGCTACACCTTC. This translates into CASSFSNGYTF.

The chain joins TRBV11-2 to TRBJ2-2; 11 bases fit TRBD2. The junction had 16 bases not matched to a gene; V was cut back by 6 bases and J by 10 bases. The CDR3 has 17 amino acids. CDR1 and CDR2 (germline): SGHAT, FQNNGV. The CDR3 DNA sequence: TGTGCCAGCAGGCTCGGGCCGGGACTAGCGGTAAAAATGGAGCTGTTTTTT. Residues: CASRLGPGLAVKMELFF.

Ten or more counts support this clonotype. This rearrangement joins TRBV30 to TRBJ1-1, with D maybe TRBD1 (5 bases). V was trimmed by 4 bases and J by 6 bases, leaving 15 bases between them. CDR1 and CDR2 (germline): GTSNPN, SVGIG (reference sequence). The CDR3 has 13 amino acids. The CDR3 spells CAWNWGRESEAFF. CDR3 DNA sequence: TGTGCCTGGAATTGGGGGAGGGAGTCTGAAGCTTTCTTT.

V and J are TRBV12-3 or TRBV12-4 and TRBJ2-7; D may be TRBD2 (6 bases). Between the trimmed V and J ends, which lost 1 base and 7 bases, there was a span of 11 bases. The CDR3 extends over 13 amino acids. The CDR3 DNA follows: TGTGCCAGCAGTTTAGGCGGGGAAGGAGAGCAGTACTTC. Protein product: CASSLGGEGEQYF.

This clonotype was seen at least ten times. The chain has TRBV30 and TRBJ2-7, with TRBD1 identical over 7 bases. Germline V CDR1 and CDR2: GTSNPN, SVGIG (reference sequence). V trimming: 4 bases; J trimming: 7 bases; junction bases outside the gene matches: 13. The CDR3 runs to 14 residues. The CDR3 region is CAWTRQGYSPEQYF. The CDR3 DNA sequence: TGTGCCTGGACCCGACAGGGTTATTCGCCAGAGCAGTACTTC.